Each of the 22 T cell receptor beta chains below was sequenced from the same sample in a study of T cell responses to AZD1222 COVID-19 vaccine. Profiled with immunoSEQ multiplex PCR; TCRdb holds only in-frame clones, not every one. Of roughly 150,000 clones in the sample, around 90% were seen once. This specimen was peripheral blood, taken on day 0 of AZD1222 vaccination. The receptors were gathered from an adult in good health.

The V and J genes are TRBV7-2 and TRBJ1-6; 7 nucleotides line up with TRBD1. Germline CDR1 and CDR2: SGHTA and FQGNSA. With 5 bases clipped from V and 8 bases from J, the junction kept 9 bases outside the gene matches. The CDR3 covers 15 residues. The CDR3 spells CASSLAYRGDSPLHF. In DNA form, the CDR3 reads TGTGCCAGCAGCCTCGCCTACAGGGGTGATTCACCCCTCCACTTT.

V is TRBV10-3 and J is TRBJ2-2; 9 bases are a match to TRBD2. The CDR3 is made up of 17 amino acids. Germline CDR1 reads ENHRY; CDR2 reads SYGVKD. The V and J ends lost 3 bases and 0 bases, in that order; junction bases with no gene match: 5. This chain's CDR3 is CAISDPSGTANTGELFF. CDR3 bases: TGTGCCATCAGTGACCCTAGCGGGACGGCGAACACCGGGGAGCTGTTTTTT.

The chain combines TRBV9 with TRBJ1-4, with a possible D match to TRBD1 (6 bases). Trimming took off 5 bases at V and 6 bases at J, with 17 bases between the two ends. Germline CDR1 is SGDLS and CDR2 is YYNGEE. CDR3 length equals 15 residues. The CDR3 here is CASSQTGGGYEKLFF. CDR3 nucleotides: TGTGCCAGCAGTCAAACCGGGGGCGGGTATGAAAAACTGTTTTTT.

The chain has TRBV27 and TRBJ2-7; D remains unclear. The CDR3 sequence is 13 residues long. Germline-derived CDR1 and CDR2 are MNHEY and SMNVEV (reference sequence). The V end lost 6 bases, the J end lost 3 bases, and 12 bases lay between the germline ends. This CDR3 is CASSLGRNYEQYF. CDR3 bases: TGTGCCAGCAGCCTAGGACGGAACTACGAGCAGTACTTC.

The chain combines TRBV16 with TRBJ1-1; no reliable D call. V lost 0 bases, J lost 1 base, and 12 bases lay in between. Germline V CDR1 and CDR2: KGHSY, FQNENV. This CDR3 is built from 16 residues. CDR3 sequence reads: CASSQSVGKGNTEAFF. Here the CDR3 DNA reads TGTGCCAGCAGCCAATCGGTCGGGAAGGGGAACACTGAAGCTTTCTTT.

This clone was seen once. The V gene is TRBV7-7, the J gene TRBJ2-1; either TRBD1 or TRBD2 may fit D (5 bases each). V lost 0 bases, J lost 6 bases, and 6 bases lay in between. The CDR3 has 13 residues. Germline CDR1 and CDR2: SSHAT and FNYEAQ (reference sequence). The CDR3 DNA follows: TGTGCCAGCAGCTTAGCGGGGGTCAATGAGCAGTTCTTC. As protein: CASSLAGVNEQFF.

V and J are TRBV9 and TRBJ2-7, with 9 positions matching TRBD2. CDR3 length: 16 residues. Germline lookup yields CDR1 SGDLS and CDR2 YYNGEE. The V segment lost 3 bases and the J segment 0 bases; nucleotides outside the gene matches: 7. CDR3 nucleotides: TGTGCCAGCAGCGCTAGTCGGACTAGCGACTCCTACGAGCAGTACTTC. Its translation: CASSASRTSDSYEQYF.

Here the CDR3 reads CASSVAGEGTGELFF. CDR3 nucleotide sequence: TGTGCCAGCAGCGTAGCAGGGGAGGGCACCGGGGAGCTGTTTTTT. The chain uses TRBV9 and TRBJ2-2, with D maybe TRBD2 (7 bases). Deletions cut 0 bases from V and 4 bases from J, with 10 bases between. Germline-derived CDR1 and CDR2 are SGDLS and YYNGEE. This CDR3 has 15 amino acids.

The chain couples TRBV6-1 to TRBJ2-2, with 9 bases aligning to TRBD1. The CDR3 runs to 15 residues. Per germline, CDR1 MNHNS and CDR2 SASEGT. The V and J ends lost 1 base and 3 bases, in that order; junction bases with no gene match: 0. The CDR3 bases are TGTGCCAGCAGTGAAGGGACAGGGGACACCGGGGAGCTGTTTTTT. It encodes CASSEGTGDTGELFF.

The rearrangement joins TRBV5-8 to TRBJ1-1; D is unclear. CDR1 is SGHTS, CDR2 YDEGEE, per germline. Trimming removed 0 bases at V and 11 bases at J, with 14 bases between. The CDR3 is 13 residues long. Here the CDR3 reads CASSLARSVGAFF. The CDR3 DNA reads as TGTGCCAGCAGCTTGGCCCGGAGTGTAGGCGCTTTCTTT.

The chain employs TRBV19 and TRBJ1-6; no definite D call. V was trimmed by 4 bases and J by 7 bases, leaving 14 bases between them. Germline V gene lookup returns CDR1 LNHDA and CDR2 SQIVND (reference sequence). CDR3 length: 15 amino acids. The CDR3 region is CASSTVAKKNSPLHF. The CDR3 bases are TGTGCCAGTAGTACGGTGGCGAAAAAAAATTCACCCCTCCACTTT.

This chain joins TRBV10-3 and TRBJ2-3; D might be TRBD2 (6 bases). Between the trimmed V and J ends, which lost 8 bases and 4 bases, there was a span of 10 bases. Germline V CDR1 and CDR2: ENHRY, SYGVKD. The CDR3 has 12 residues. The CDR3 is CAIGLAPDTQYF. The DNA for the CDR3 is TGTGCCATCGGGCTAGCGCCAGATACGCAGTATTTT.

The V and J genes are TRBV12-3 or TRBV12-4 and TRBJ1-1; D gene uncertain. V dropped 3 bases and J dropped 11 bases, with 16 bases sitting between them. This CDR3 is built from 13 residues. CDR3 amino acids: CASSFRASGSAFF. CDR3 coding DNA: TGTGCCAGCAGTTTTCGTGCCTCGGGATCGGCTTTCTTT.

The chain couples TRBV18 to TRBJ2-7; perhaps TRBD1 as D (6 bases). This CDR3 region has 15 residues. Trimming cost V 5 bases and J 0 bases, with 14 bases left between them. Germline loops: CDR1 KGHSH, CDR2 LQKENI. CDR3 amino acids: CASSDQTGYSYEQYF. Written as DNA, the CDR3 is TGTGCCAGCTCAGACCAGACAGGCTACTCCTACGAGCAGTACTTC.

This chain connects TRBV7-8 to TRBJ2-7, with 7 nucleotides matching TRBD1. This CDR3 has 12 amino acids. Germline V gene sequence: CDR1 SGHVS, CDR2 FQNEAQ. J was trimmed by 9 bases and V by 3 bases; bases with no gene match: 5. CDR3 coding DNA: TGTGCCAGCAGCTTGACAGGGTTTGGGCAGTACTTC. Its protein is CASSLTGFGQYF.

The chain is built from TRBV11-2 and TRBJ1-1; a weak D match, TRBD1 (6 bases). Per the germline V gene, CDR1 is SGHAT and CDR2 is FQNNGV. The CDR3 is made up of 17 amino acids. Trimming took 1 base from V and 1 from J, leaving 16 bases between them. The CDR3 loop reads CASSLARGGARNTEAFF. The CDR3 nucleotides are TGTGCCAGCAGCTTAGCCCGGGGGGGGGCGCGGAACACTGAAGCTTTCTTT.

This rearrangement joins TRBV3-1 (or the pseudogene TRBV3-2) to TRBJ2-1, with D tentatively TRBD2 (6 bases). This CDR3 contains 13 residues. From germline, CDR1 is LGHDT and CDR2 YNNKEL (reference sequence). V lost 4 bases and J lost 8, with 12 bases in between. The CDR3 sequence: CASSPTSIDEQFF. CDR3 coding DNA: TGTGCCAGCAGCCCAACTAGCATCGATGAGCAGTTCTTC.

The V and J genes are TRBV2 and TRBJ1-2; no reliable D call. Per germline, CDR1 SNHLY and CDR2 FYNNEI. Deletions cut 4 bases from V and 0 bases from J, with 9 bases between. The CDR3 is 14 amino acids. This CDR3 reads CASSGAQSNYGYTF. In DNA form, the CDR3 reads TGTGCCAGCAGTGGGGCTCAGTCTAACTATGGCTACACCTTC.

This clone occurred once. The J gene is TRBJ2-7, the V gene TRBV27, with TRBD1 matching over 9 bases. V shed 2 bases, J shed 4 bases, and the junction held 12 bases outside the gene matches. The CDR3 is 17 amino acids. Germline CDR1 and CDR2: MNHEY and SMNVEV (reference sequence). The CDR3 DNA sequence: TGTGCCAGCAGTTTAGGTAGGGACAGGGTGAACGAGTACGAGCAGTACTTC. Residues: CASSLGRDRVNEYEQYF.

The rearrangement uses TRBV6-2 or TRBV6-3 and TRBJ1-5; TRBD1 aligns across 11 bases. The length of the CDR3 is 15 residues. V was clipped by 5 bases and J by 6 bases; unmatched bases: 6. Germline CDR1 MNHEY, CDR2 SVGEGT. The CDR3 DNA follows: TGTGCCAGCAGTCCCGGGACAGGGGGAGTTCAGCCCCAGCATTTT. Translated, it gives CASSPGTGGVQPQHF.

The J gene is TRBJ1-4, the V gene TRBV14; D perhaps matches TRBD1 (5 bases). Between the trimmed V and J ends, which lost 0 bases and 5 bases, there was a span of 10 bases. This CDR3 has 15 residues. CDR1 and CDR2 (germline): SGHDN, FVKESK. CDR3: CASSQDVSGNEKLFF. The DNA of the CDR3 is TGTGCCAGCAGCCAAGATGTGTCAGGGAATGAAAAACTGTTTTTT.

The V gene is TRBV30, the J gene TRBJ1-1, with D unresolved. Trimming pared 4 bases from V and 7 bases from J, leaving 19 bases between. Per the germline V gene, CDR1 is GTSNPN and CDR2 is SVGIG (reference sequence). CDR3 length: 14 residues. CDR3 DNA: TGTGCCTGGAAAGCGAGCAACCCAGCGGTTGAAGCTTTCTTT. This encodes CAWKASNPAVEAFF.